Included here is one T cell receptor (beta chain) sequence, with context. This clone appeared a few times. Its target antigen remains unknown. Within one base of it there is no much larger clone, and no base qualities were kept. Each donor gave one peripheral blood draw, roughly 120 mL on average, collected into heparinised tubes. A BD FACSAria II and a panel including CD45RO, CCR7, CD25, CD127, CD95 and CD27 were used to sort naive, central memory, regulatory and stem cell-like memory CD4+ T cells. Every sorted population had a purity above 95%. PBMCs were isolated immediately by Lymphoprep density gradient centrifugation and stained directly without culture. Samples were stained and sorted in pairs, with one healthy donor and one patient per experiment, so that batch effects were minimized. The sample is drawn from a study of beta chain features in type 1 diabetes (dated by TCRdb to the late 2010s). Notes on the research overall: Mean age, gender distribution, total cell number and subset yield were not different between patients and healthy donors. Across all samples, approximately 98,000,000 sorted cells were examined, and cell number per subset correlated strongly with RNA yield. In the study, TCRB repertoires of sorted circulating CD4+ T cell subsets from recently diagnosed type 1 diabetes patients were compared with those of matched healthy donors. Regulatory and stem cell-like memory subsets were obtained from only 8 patients and about eight healthy donors, while naive and central memory subsets were obtained from all 28 donors.

What the research found in general, with its limitations: Naive, central memory and regulatory TCRB repertoires appeared more similar among patients than among healthy donors. Only small numbers of individuals were included in the HLA sub-analyses, which left unresolved whether HLA type had any influence on TCRB rearrangement. Patients with type 1 diabetes made fewer insertions and deleted more nucleotides at VDJ recombination sites, implying thymic rearrangement abnormalities. PCR may preferentially amplify shorter templates, but because patient and control samples were amplified and corrected together, any resulting skew would affect both groups equally. Type 1 diabetes patients showed a moderate but significant shortening of TCRB CDR3 length in all four CD4+ subsets. Because cDNA was sequenced instead of genomic DNA, activated cells with high expression could be over-represented, although the groups did not differ in activation or CD3 levels.

The entire amount of isolated RNA was reverse transcribed using the High Capacity cDNA Reverse Transcription Kit, so the sequenced TCRB transcripts were expressed ones. Deep immunoSEQ sequencing was performed on naive, central memory and regulatory T cell samples, with an average of around 3.5 million total reads per sample. Sorted cells were lysed in RLT buffer, and RNA was extracted using DNase-treated RNeasy Micro or Mini kits according to cell number. To prevent cross-contamination, every cell subset was processed on its own, while patient and healthy donor samples were processed together. Using the immunoSEQ multiplex PCR, TCRB sequences were amplified from cDNA into 87-bp fragments spanning the CDR3 region. The amplicons were sequenced using the Illumina HiSeq platform. In the authors' own workflow: PCR bias was computationally corrected using synthetic template baselines, reads within Hamming distance 2 were collapsed, and singletons that could not be merged were discarded. By aligning reads against IMGT, V, D and J genes, CDR3 length, and insertions or deletions at six rearrangement sites were assigned. Clonotype counts were normalized to sorted cell number within each subset before computing true diversity and Gini coefficients with the tcR R package. Repertoire sharing was quantified using the overlap coefficient calculated on TCRB nucleotide sequences. Out-of-frame TCRB sequences from naive cells were analyzed as a proxy for the pre-selection repertoire. The table comes from immuneACCESS by way of TCRdb, which keeps in-frame sequences with V and J called. Part of the clones is missing from these tables; in studies checked, under half for an unresolved V gene and the rest for unknown reasons. Clone size and V and J calls were adopted from that table, with D and trimming inferred from the DNA. In all, the sample holds hundreds of thousands of clones, and over 9.5% of those were seen once. 0.017% of the sample belongs to the ten largest clones.

The cysteine opens and the phenylalanine closes a CDR3 of 16 amino acids. The sequence is cut down to CDR3 DNA, 48 bases in frame from base 1. The germline V gene encodes CDR1 SGDLS and CDR2 YYNGEE. The germline ends are 18 bases apart after V is trimmed by 4 bases and J by 4 bases. The chain is made from TRBV9 and TRBJ2-1, and perhaps TRBD2 as D gene, on 5 matching bases. Material: naive CD4+ T cells from blood. The intended sense of this specimen's cell subset or site label: true naive CD4+ T cells. The sequence derives from a young man in good health. The nucleotide sequence is given as TGTGCCAGCAGCCCGAGCGATGGGCGGGTATACAATGAGCAGTTCTTC. Its protein product is CASSPSDGRVYNEQFF.